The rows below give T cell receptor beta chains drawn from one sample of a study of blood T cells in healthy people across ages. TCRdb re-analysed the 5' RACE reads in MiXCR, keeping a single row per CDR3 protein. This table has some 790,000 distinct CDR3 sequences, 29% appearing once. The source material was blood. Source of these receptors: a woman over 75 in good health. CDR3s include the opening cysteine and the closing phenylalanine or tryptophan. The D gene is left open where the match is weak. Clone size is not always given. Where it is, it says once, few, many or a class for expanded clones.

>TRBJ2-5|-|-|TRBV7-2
TGTGCCAGCAGCCCGGCTCGGGAGACCCGGTACTTC
CASSPARETRYF
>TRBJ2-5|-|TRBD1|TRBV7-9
TGTGTCAGCAGCTTAGAGGGGGCAGGTCAAGAGACCCAGTACTTC
CVSSLEGAGQETQYF
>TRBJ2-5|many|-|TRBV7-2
TGTGCCAGCAGCTTAGGATCGGCGAGGGGGGAGACCCAGTACTTC
CASSLGSARGETQYF
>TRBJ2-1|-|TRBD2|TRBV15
TGTGCCACCAGCAGCACGACTAGCGGGATAAATGAGCAGTTCTTC
CATSSTTSGINEQFF
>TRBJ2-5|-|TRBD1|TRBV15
TGTGCCACCAGCAGAAGGGGGACAGGGGCAACGGAGACCCAGTACTTC
CATSRRGTGATETQYF
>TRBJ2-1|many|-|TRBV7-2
TGTGCCAGCAGCTTAGTTCCGGGTTTCAACAATGAGCAGTTCTTC
CASSLVPGFNNEQFF
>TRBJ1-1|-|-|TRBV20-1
TGCAGTGCTACGAAACAGGGTCTGAACACTGAAGCTTTCTTT
CSATKQGLNTEAFF
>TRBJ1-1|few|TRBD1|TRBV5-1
TGCGCCAGCAGCTTGGAACAGGGGTCCACCCCTGAAGCTTTCTTT
CASSLEQGSTPEAFF
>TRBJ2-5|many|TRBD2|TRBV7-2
TGTGCCAGCAGCACTCGGACTAGCGAGGAGACCCAGTACTTC
CASSTRTSEETQYF
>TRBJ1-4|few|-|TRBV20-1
TGCAGTGCTAGATCAGGGATAATTCGTCAGAATGAAAAACTGTTTTTT
CSARSGIIRQNEKLFF